The clone carrying this T cell receptor (beta chain) was counted ten times or more. Its specificity is not known. This entry comes from a study of T cells in Graves' hyperthyroidism and ophthalmopathy. The wider study: Peripheral blood was drawn at first diagnosis, prior to all treatment. Study-level results: Ophthalmopathy prediction by the model preceded onset by a median approximately six months.

Participants, patients aged 18 to 65, had newly diagnosed hyperthyroidism with a duration under 2 months. Diagnoses were established using clinical symptoms, serum thyroxine and TRAb, thyroid ultrasound and orbital computed tomography. The CDR3 loop spans 15 amino acids. Germline CDR1 and CDR2: SNHLY and FYNNEI. The V gene lost 3 bases and the J gene lost 0 bases, with 6 bases spanning the gap. TCR beta CDR3 regions were amplified from RNA. HTBI primers were the set used in a first-round RT-PCR of the TCR CDR3. TCRdb reprocessed the multiplex PCR reads via MiXCR and lists one record per CDR3 protein. The table records roughly 700,000 distinct CDR3 sequences, 12% to 15% of them present only once.

The clonotype originates from a woman aged 18-29 years with Graves' hyperthyroidism. The material sequenced was blood. The genes are TRBV2 and TRBJ1-6; D unclear. The CDR3 coding sequence is TGTGCCAGCAGTGACCATAGCTCCTATAATTCACCCCTCCACTTT. The encoded protein is CASSDHSSYNSPLHF.